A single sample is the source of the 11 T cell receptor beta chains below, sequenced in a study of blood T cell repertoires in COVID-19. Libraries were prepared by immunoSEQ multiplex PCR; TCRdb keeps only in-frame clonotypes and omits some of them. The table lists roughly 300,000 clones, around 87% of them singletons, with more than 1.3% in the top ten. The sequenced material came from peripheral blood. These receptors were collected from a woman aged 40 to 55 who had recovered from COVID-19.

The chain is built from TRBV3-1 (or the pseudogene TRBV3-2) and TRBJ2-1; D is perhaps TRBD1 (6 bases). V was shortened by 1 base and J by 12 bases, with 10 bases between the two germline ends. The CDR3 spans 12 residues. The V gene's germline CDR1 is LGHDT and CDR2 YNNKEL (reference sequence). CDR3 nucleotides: TGTGCCAGCAGCCAAGCTCTGACAGGGCAGTTCTTC. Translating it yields CASSQALTGQFF.

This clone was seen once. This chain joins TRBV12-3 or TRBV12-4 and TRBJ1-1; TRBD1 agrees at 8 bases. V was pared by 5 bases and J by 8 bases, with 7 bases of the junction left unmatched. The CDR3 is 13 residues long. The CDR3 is CASSVGQGREAFF. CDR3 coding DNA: TGTGCCAGCAGTGTAGGACAGGGCAGGGAAGCTTTCTTT.

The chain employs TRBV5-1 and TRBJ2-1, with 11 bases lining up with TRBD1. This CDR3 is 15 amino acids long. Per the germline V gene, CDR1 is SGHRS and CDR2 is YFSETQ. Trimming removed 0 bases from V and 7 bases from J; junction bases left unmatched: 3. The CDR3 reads CASSLVGTGGNEQFF. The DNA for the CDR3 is TGCGCCAGCAGCTTGGTGGGGACAGGGGGAAATGAGCAGTTCTTC.

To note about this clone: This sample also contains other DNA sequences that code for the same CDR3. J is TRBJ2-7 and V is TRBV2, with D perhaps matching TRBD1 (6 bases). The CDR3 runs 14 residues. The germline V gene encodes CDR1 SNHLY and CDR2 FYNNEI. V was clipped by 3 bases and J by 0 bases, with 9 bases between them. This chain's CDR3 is CASSEQGSSYEQYF. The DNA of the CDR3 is TGTGCCAGCAGTGAGCAGGGGAGCTCCTACGAGCAGTACTTC. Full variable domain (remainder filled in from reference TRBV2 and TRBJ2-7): EPEVTQTPSHQVTQMGQEVILRCVPISNHLYFYWYRQILGQKVEFLVSFYNNEISEKSEIFDDQFSVERPDGSNFTLKIRSTKLEDSAMYFCASSEQGSSYEQYFGPGTRLTVT.

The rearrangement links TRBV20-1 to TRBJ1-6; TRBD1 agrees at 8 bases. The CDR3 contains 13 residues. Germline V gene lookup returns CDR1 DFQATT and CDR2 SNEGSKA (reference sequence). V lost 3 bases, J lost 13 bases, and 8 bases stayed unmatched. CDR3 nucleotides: TGCAGTGCTAGTTCTCAGGGGGCTAGCCCCCTCCACTTT. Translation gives CSASSQGASPLHF.

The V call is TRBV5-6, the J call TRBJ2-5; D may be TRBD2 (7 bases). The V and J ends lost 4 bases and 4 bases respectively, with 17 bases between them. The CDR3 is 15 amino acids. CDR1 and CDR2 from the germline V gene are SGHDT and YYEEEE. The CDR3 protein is CASSIGGGRVETQYF. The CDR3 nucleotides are TGTGCCAGCAGCATCGGCGGGGGCAGGGTAGAGACCCAGTACTTC.

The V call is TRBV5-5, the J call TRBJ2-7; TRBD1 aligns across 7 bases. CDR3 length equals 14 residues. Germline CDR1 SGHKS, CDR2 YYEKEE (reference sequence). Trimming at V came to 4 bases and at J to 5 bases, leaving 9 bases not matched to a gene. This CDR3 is CASSMRTGGNEQYF. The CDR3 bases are TGTGCCAGCAGCATGCGGACAGGAGGCAACGAGCAGTACTTC.

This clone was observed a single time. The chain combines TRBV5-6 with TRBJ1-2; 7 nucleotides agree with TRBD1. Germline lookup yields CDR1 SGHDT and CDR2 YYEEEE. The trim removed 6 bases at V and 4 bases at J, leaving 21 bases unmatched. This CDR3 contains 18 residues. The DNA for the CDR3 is TGTGCCAGCAACCCACCCATGGGGGACAGAAGGGCCCTCTATGGCTACACCTTC. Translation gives CASNPPMGDRRALYGYTF.

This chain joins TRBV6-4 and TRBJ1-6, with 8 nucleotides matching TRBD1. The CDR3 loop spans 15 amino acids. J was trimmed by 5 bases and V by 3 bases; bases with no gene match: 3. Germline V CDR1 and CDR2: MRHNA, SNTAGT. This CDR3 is CASSDGQGNNSPLHF. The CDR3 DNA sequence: TGTGCCAGCAGTGATGGACAGGGAAATAATTCACCCCTCCACTTT.

The chain's CDR3 is CASSYSSKLETQYF. The CDR3 DNA reads as TGTGCCAGCAGTTACTCGAGTAAGCTGGAGACCCAGTACTTC. The chain has TRBV6-5 and TRBJ2-5; no definite D call. There are 14 residues in the CDR3. CDR1 is MNHEY, CDR2 SVGAGI, per germline. Deletions cut 0 bases from V and 5 bases from J, with 10 bases between.

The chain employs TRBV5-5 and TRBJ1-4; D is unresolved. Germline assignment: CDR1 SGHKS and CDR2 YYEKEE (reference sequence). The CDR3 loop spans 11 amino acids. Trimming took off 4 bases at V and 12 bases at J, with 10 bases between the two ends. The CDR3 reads CASSGGRELFF. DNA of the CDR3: TGTGCCAGCAGCGGAGGGAGGGAACTGTTTTTT.